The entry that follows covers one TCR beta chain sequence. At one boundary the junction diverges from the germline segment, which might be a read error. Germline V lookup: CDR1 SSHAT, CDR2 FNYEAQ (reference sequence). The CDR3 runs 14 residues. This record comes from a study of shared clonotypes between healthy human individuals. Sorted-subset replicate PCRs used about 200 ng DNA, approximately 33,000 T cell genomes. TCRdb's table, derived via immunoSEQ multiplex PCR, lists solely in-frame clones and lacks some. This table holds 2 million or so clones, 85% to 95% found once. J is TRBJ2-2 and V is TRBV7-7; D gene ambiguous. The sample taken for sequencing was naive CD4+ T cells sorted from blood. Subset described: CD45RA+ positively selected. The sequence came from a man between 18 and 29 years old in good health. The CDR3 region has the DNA TGTGCTAGCAGCCCCTTTCCGAACACCGGGGAGCTGTTTTTT. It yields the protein CASSPFPNTGELFF. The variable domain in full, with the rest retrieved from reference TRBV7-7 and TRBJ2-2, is GAGVSQSPRYKVTKRGQDVTLRCDPISSHATLYWYQQALGQGPEFLTYFNYEAQPDKSGLPSDRFSAERPEGSISTLTIQRTEQRDSAMYRCASSPFPNTGELFFGEGSRLTVL.